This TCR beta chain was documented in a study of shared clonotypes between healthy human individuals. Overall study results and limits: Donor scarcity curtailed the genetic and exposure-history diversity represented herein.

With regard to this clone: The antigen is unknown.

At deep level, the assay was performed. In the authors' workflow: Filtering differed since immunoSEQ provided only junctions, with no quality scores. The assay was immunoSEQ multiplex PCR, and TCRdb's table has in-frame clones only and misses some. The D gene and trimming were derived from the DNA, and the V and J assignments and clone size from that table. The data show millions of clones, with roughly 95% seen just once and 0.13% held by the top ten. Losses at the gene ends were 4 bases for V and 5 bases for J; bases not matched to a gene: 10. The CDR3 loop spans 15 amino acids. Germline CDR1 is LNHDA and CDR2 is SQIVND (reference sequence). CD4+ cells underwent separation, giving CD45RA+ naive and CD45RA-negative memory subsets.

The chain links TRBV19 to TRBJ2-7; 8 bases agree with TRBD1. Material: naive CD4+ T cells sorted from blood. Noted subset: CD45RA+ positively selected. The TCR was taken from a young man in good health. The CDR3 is CASSTQGAQGNEQYF. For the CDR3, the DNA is TGTGCCAGTAGTACCCAGGGGGCTCAGGGAAACGAGCAGTACTTC.